This T cell receptor (beta chain) derives from a study of blood T cell repertoires in COVID-19. Study-wide context: COVID-19 samples from acute and convalescent phases originated in the United States, Italy and Spain.

Seattle's cohort entered during active infection and was followed longitudinally. In the authors' methods: For nucleated cells, counts were estimated from reference gene primer amplification. Profiled with immunoSEQ multiplex PCR; TCRdb holds only in-frame clones, not every one. V and J calls plus clone size are reproduced from that table; the DNA served to infer D and trimming. The data hold some 370,000 clones, with around 87% observed a single time. This CDR3 spans 18 amino acids. The TCR comes from a woman in her 30s with COVID-19, enrolled during active disease. Specimen: peripheral blood. The rearrangement links TRBV21-1 to TRBJ2-1; TRBD2, the D gene given by the table, was not confirmed from the DNA. TRBV21-1 is a listed pseudogene. This CDR3 reads CASSKVCSGRAIDNEQFF. CDR3 DNA sequence: TGTGCCAGCAGCAAAGTCTGCAGCGGGAGGGCTATCGACAATGAGCAGTTCTTC.